This T cell receptor beta chain was found in a study of shared clonotypes between healthy human individuals. Looked up from germline, CDR1 is SEHNR and CDR2 is FQNEAQ (reference sequence). The V end was cut by 5 bases, the J end by 0 bases, with 11 bases between. The CDR3 extends over 16 amino acids. Every immunoSEQ plate was one replicate of a subset's evenly spread DNA. Repertoires were generated with immunoSEQ multiplex PCR, while TCRdb's copy carries only in-frame clones and drops some. The sample includes more than 400,000 clones, around 73% of them seen just once. Donors had no recently reported acute infections or vaccinations and were HIV-negative.

V gene TRBV7-9 combines with J gene TRBJ2-6; D not resolved. Sequencing was performed on PBMCs. The sequence was obtained from a woman in her forties in good health. Some clones in this sample may be carry-over from other donors' samples. The CDR3 sequence is CASSHLGSSGANVLTF. CDR3 nucleotides: TGTGCCAGCAGCCACTTAGGCTCCTCTGGGGCCAACGTCCTGACTTTC. The variable domain in full, with the rest retrieved from reference TRBV7-9 and TRBJ2-6, is DTGVSQNPRHKITKRGQNVTFRCDPISEHNRLYWYRQTLGQGPEFLTYFQNEAQLEKSRLLSDRFSAERPKGSFSTLEIQRTEQGDSAMYLCASSHLGSSGANVLTFGAGSRLTVL.